Described below is a single TCR beta chain sequence and its context. Its specificity is not known. Other nucleotide sequences from this sample produce the same CDR3. The data originate from a study of shared clonotypes between healthy human individuals. Looking at the study overall: Researchers assigned three CD4 naive, three CD4 memory, two CD8 naive and one CD8 memory plate to each donor. Overall study results and limits: Naive CD4 clonotype sharing across a handful of donors was 4% to 5.5%. The represented genetic and exposure-history diversity was limited by the small number of donors. Investigators collected only blood, and repertoires in tissues likely differ.

This CDR3 comprises 13 residues. V shed 6 bases and J shed 0 bases, with 7 bases lying between them. CDR1 and CDR2 (germline): MNHNS, SASEGT. Only in-frame clones appear in the TCRdb table, and some are missing; sequencing was by immunoSEQ multiplex PCR. In the table there are 2.3 million or so clones, 93% of which are singletons. The sample taken for sequencing was naive CD4+ T cells from PBMCs. The subset denotes: CD45RA+ positively selected. V gene TRBV6-1 combines with J gene TRBJ2-3, with D uncertain. This sequence was found in a man aged 18 to 29 in good health. Some clones in this sample may be carry-over from other donors' samples. The CDR3 protein is CASRTVSTDTQYF. CDR3 nucleotide sequence: TGTGCCAGCAGAACAGTTAGCACAGATACGCAGTATTTT.